A single sample is the source of the 24 T cell receptor beta chains below, sequenced in a study of response to subunit inactivated influenza vaccine. A single record per CDR3 protein comes from TCRdb applying MiXCR to the RT-PCR reads. The table records about 540,000 distinct CDR3 sequences, roughly a quarter of them present only once. A further study also used this sample, focusing on T cells expressing NK-cell markers. According to that study: The TCR beta cDNA came from 5'RACE template switching with UMIs.

Source: CD4+ T cells sorted from PBMCs, taken 11 to 12 days after vaccination. The source is a man between 50 and 59 years old who received an inactivated influenza vaccine.

As regards this clonotype: A junction end diverges from the germline sequence, so it may reflect a read error. The rearrangement links TRBV5-8 to TRBJ2-3, with TRBD1 as a possible D gene (6 bases). CDR1 is SGHTS and CDR2 is YDEGEE in the germline V gene. The length of the CDR3 is 15 residues. Here the CDR3 reads CASSIPHRVAETQYF. The CDR3 coding sequence is TGTGCCAGCAGCATCCCTCACAGGGTGGCAGAGACGCAGTATTTT.

In its sample, this clonotype was seen a few times. V usage is TRBV10-3 and J usage is TRBJ1-5, with D unresolved. V was pared by 4 bases and J by 3 bases, with 7 bases between. The CDR3 is made up of 13 amino acids. Germline CDR1 is ENHRY and CDR2 is SYGVKD. The CDR3 bases are TGTGCCATCAGTGGACGGTTCAATCAGCCCCAGCATTTT. Encoded protein: CAISGRFNQPQHF.

The chain links TRBV7-9 to TRBJ2-3; D remains unclear. The CDR3 spans 13 residues. V lost 8 bases, J lost 2 bases, and 11 bases lay in between. CDR1 is SEHNR, CDR2 FQNEAQ, per germline (reference sequence). The CDR3 protein is CASGRLNTDTQYF. The DNA for the CDR3 is TGTGCCAGCGGCAGATTAAACACAGATACGCAGTATTTT.

This clonotype has only a few counts. This chain connects TRBV3-1 to TRBJ2-2, with 8 bases fitting TRBD2. This CDR3 has 16 amino acids. V dropped 4 bases and J dropped 4; count of bases not matched to a gene: 8. In germline, CDR1 is LGHDT, CDR2 YNNKEL (reference sequence). The CDR3 DNA is TGTGCCAGCAGCCTATCCCCAGCGGGAGTCACCGGGGAGCTGTTTTTT. Translating gives CASSLSPAGVTGELFF.

V usage is TRBV10-3 and J usage is TRBJ2-2; D is perhaps TRBD1 or TRBD2 (5 bases each). CDR3 length equals 13 residues. V was shortened by 3 bases and J by 5 bases, with 7 bases between the two germline ends. Germline CDR1 reads ENHRY; CDR2 reads SYGVKD. As DNA, the CDR3 is TGTGCCATCAGTGATGGGGGTACCGGGGAGCTGTTTTTT. Protein product: CAISDGGTGELFF.

The sample holds many counts of this clonotype. The genes are TRBV6-2 or TRBV6-3 and TRBJ1-2; 8 bases line up with TRBD1. Losses at the gene ends were 6 bases for V and 4 bases for J; bases not matched to a gene: 4. The length of the CDR3 is 13 residues. Germline CDR1 and CDR2: MNHEY and SVGEGT. The CDR3 nucleotides are TGTGCCAGCAGATCTACAGGGGGCTATGGCTACACCTTC. The encoded protein is CASRSTGGYGYTF.

This clonotype was seen at least ten times. The rearrangement uses TRBV7-2 and TRBJ1-5; D remains unclear. Trimming pared 0 bases from V and 7 bases from J, leaving 10 bases between. This CDR3 region has 14 residues. Germline-derived CDR1 and CDR2 are SGHTA and FQGNSA. CDR3: CASSLARVAQPQHF. CDR3 coding DNA: TGTGCCAGCAGCTTAGCTAGGGTAGCGCAGCCCCAGCATTTT.

This clonotype was detected only a few times. This sequence joins TRBV7-2 and TRBJ2-3; D not certain. This CDR3 has 16 residues. Germline V CDR1 and CDR2: SGHTA, FQGNSA. Trimming removed 6 bases at V and 0 bases at J, with 16 bases between. The chain's CDR3 is CASSRDWAVSTDTQYF. The DNA for the CDR3 is TGTGCCAGCAGTCGAGACTGGGCGGTTAGCACAGATACGCAGTATTTT.

This clonotype was counted a few times. The gene calls are TRBV18 and TRBJ2-1; TRBD2 might be the D (5 bases). CDR1 is KGHSH and CDR2 is LQKENI in the germline V gene. The CDR3 spans 14 residues. The V end lost 0 bases, the J end lost 7 bases, and 10 bases lay between the germline ends. DNA for the CDR3: TGTGCCAGCTCACCACCATCGGGGAAAAATGAGCAGTTCTTC. Translating gives CASSPPSGKNEQFF.

The chain is built from TRBV4-3 and TRBJ2-5; D might be TRBD2 (6 bases). Per the germline V gene, CDR1 is LGHNA and CDR2 is YSLEER. The CDR3 runs to 15 residues. The germline V and J ends were trimmed by 4 bases and 4 bases, with 16 bases remaining between them. In DNA, the CDR3 is TGCGCCAGCAGCCGCGTAGTCGGGGGTTCAGAGACCCAGTACTTC. Translation gives CASSRVVGGSETQYF.

This clonotype has a handful of counts. Sequence at one end of the junction differs from germline and may be a read error. This chain joins TRBV10-3 and TRBJ2-5; tentatively, D is TRBD1 (6 bases). CDR3 length: 12 amino acids. CDR1 and CDR2 (germline): ENHRY, SYGVKD. The chain's CDR3 is CAISEIRGRGGF. Here the CDR3 DNA reads TGTGCCATCAGTGAGATCAGAGGGCGAGGGGGTTTC.

The chain carries TRBV4-2 and TRBJ2-3, with D tentatively TRBD1 or TRBD2 (6 bases each). V lost 0 bases and J 1 base, leaving 17 bases between the germline ends. This CDR3 contains 18 residues. Germline V gives CDR1 LGHNA, CDR2 YNFKEQ. The CDR3 sequence: CASSQDSGGGVGTDTQYF. In DNA, the CDR3 is TGTGCCAGCAGCCAAGATTCCGGAGGGGGAGTCGGCACAGATACGCAGTATTTT.

This chain joins TRBV27 and TRBJ1-1; D is perhaps TRBD1 (6 bases). V was trimmed by 4 bases and J by 7 bases, leaving 13 bases between them. This CDR3 is 13 amino acids long. Germline-derived CDR1 and CDR2 are MNHEY and SMNVEV (reference sequence). The CDR3 nucleotides are TGTGCCAGCAGTTCCTCGGGGGGCCTTGAAGCTTTCTTT. This codes for CASSSSGGLEAFF.

V is TRBV28 and J is TRBJ2-5, with 9 bases lining up with TRBD1. Germline CDR1 reads MDHEN; CDR2 reads SYDVKM. The CDR3 has 16 amino acids. J gave up 2 bases and V 1 base, and 5 bases lay outside the gene matches. In nucleotides, the CDR3 is TGTGCCAGCAGTTTATCACCGGGACAGGGACAAGAGACCCAGTACTTC. Its protein is CASSLSPGQGQETQYF.

This clonotype was observed a handful of times. V is TRBV7-8 and J is TRBJ1-1; D gene unclear. V dropped 1 base and J dropped 4 bases, with 13 bases sitting between them. The germline gives CDR1 SGHVS, CDR2 FQNEAQ. The CDR3 is made up of 15 amino acids. In DNA, the CDR3 is TGTGCCAGCAGCTTAGAGCGGGTAAAGGGCACTGAAGCTTTCTTT. It yields the protein CASSLERVKGTEAFF.

This clonotype was found a few times. This sequence joins TRBV10-3 and TRBJ2-7; TRBD1 matches 10 bases. V shed 4 bases and J 2 bases; nucleotides not matched to a gene: 8. Germline CDR1 reads ENHRY; CDR2 reads SYGVKD. The CDR3 is 16 residues long. In DNA form, the CDR3 reads TGTGCCATCAGTGTAGGTTTGACAGGGGGCACCTACGAGCAGTACTTC. Amino acids: CAISVGLTGGTYEQYF.

The chain employs TRBV2 and TRBJ2-1; D possibly corresponds to TRBD2 (6 bases). This CDR3 is 14 amino acids long. Trimming left V 6 bases short and J 6 bases short, with 15 bases between. CDR1 is SNHLY and CDR2 is FYNNEI in the germline V gene. The CDR3 protein is CASSWTKILNEQFF. CDR3 in DNA: TGTGCCAGCAGCTGGACTAAGATCCTCAATGAGCAGTTCTTC.

In its sample, this clonotype was seen a few times. The chain employs TRBV12-3 or TRBV12-4 and TRBJ2-3, with no clear D. The CDR3 runs 14 residues. V dropped 6 bases and J dropped 1 base, with 11 bases sitting between them. The CDR3 is CASSQRRGTDTQYF. The CDR3 DNA reads as TGTGCCAGCAGCCAGAGACGTGGCACAGATACGCAGTATTTT.

The chain recombines TRBV7-8 with TRBJ2-3, with TRBD2 as a possible D gene (6 bases). V lost 5 bases and J lost 2, with 26 bases in between. Per germline, CDR1 SGHVS and CDR2 FQNEAQ. The CDR3 is made up of 19 amino acids. The CDR3 nucleotides read TGTGCCAGCAGCAACCAACCCAACTTTGACGGGGGTTACACAGATACGCAGTATTTT. This gives the protein CASSNQPNFDGGYTDTQYF.

This clonotype was observed a handful of times. The chain's CDR3 is CAISRDGYEQYF. The CDR3 nucleotides are TGTGCCATCAGTAGGGACGGCTACGAGCAGTACTTC. The chain is built from TRBV10-3 and TRBJ2-7; D tentatively fits TRBD1 or TRBD2 (5 bases each). Per germline, CDR1 ENHRY and CDR2 SYGVKD. Trimming left V 5 bases short and J 3 bases short, with 8 bases between. This CDR3 spans 12 amino acids.

This clonotype was picked up a small number of times. The chain combines TRBV7-9 with TRBJ1-4; D perhaps matches TRBD1 (5 bases). The CDR3 runs to 16 residues. Trimming cost V 1 base and J 3 bases, with 12 bases left between them. Looked up from germline, CDR1 is SEHNR and CDR2 is FQNEAQ (reference sequence). The CDR3 here is CASSLGRGAANEKLFF. The CDR3 DNA reads TGTGCCAGCAGCTTAGGGCGGGGCGCAGCTAATGAAAAACTGTTTTTT.

The chain couples TRBV6-1 to TRBJ2-5, with D unclear. Germline assignment: CDR1 MNHNS and CDR2 SASEGT. This CDR3 is built from 14 residues. With 5 bases removed from V and 6 bases from J, the gap between germline ends came to 16 bases. The CDR3 nucleotides are TGTGCCAGCAGTCCCCAATTCCGGATTAAGACCCAGTACTTC. Amino acid sequence: CASSPQFRIKTQYF.

The chain links TRBV20-1 to TRBJ2-1; 11 bases are shared with TRBD2. V gave up 4 bases and J gave up 4 bases; unmatched junction bases: 3. Germline V gene lookup returns CDR1 DFQATT and CDR2 SNEGSKA (reference sequence). There are 14 residues in the CDR3. The CDR3 DNA reads as TGCAGTGCTACGGGACTAGCGGATTACAATGAGCAGTTCTTC. Amino acid sequence: CSATGLADYNEQFF.

The sample holds one count of this clonotype. The V and J genes are TRBV20-1 and TRBJ2-3; D assignment may be TRBD1 or TRBD2 (6 bases each). Trimming took 6 bases from V and 0 from J, leaving 13 bases between them. From germline, CDR1 is DFQATT and CDR2 SNEGSKA (reference sequence). This CDR3 region has 14 residues. The CDR3 sequence is CSALRGPSTDTQYF. CDR3 DNA sequence: TGCAGTGCCTTACGGGGGCCTAGCACAGATACGCAGTATTTT.